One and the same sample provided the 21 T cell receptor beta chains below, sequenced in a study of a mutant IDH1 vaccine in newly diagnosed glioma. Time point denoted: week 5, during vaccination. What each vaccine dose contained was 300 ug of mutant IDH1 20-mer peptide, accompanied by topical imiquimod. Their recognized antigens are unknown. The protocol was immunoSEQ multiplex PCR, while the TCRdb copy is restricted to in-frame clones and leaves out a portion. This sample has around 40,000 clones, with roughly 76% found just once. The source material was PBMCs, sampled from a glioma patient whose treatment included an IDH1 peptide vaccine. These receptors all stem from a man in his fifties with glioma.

The CDR3 region has the DNA TGCGCCAGCAGCCAAGATATTACAGGGTTCGATGGCTACACCTTC. Translating it yields CASSQDITGFDGYTF. The J gene is TRBJ1-2, the V gene TRBV4-3; a weak D match, TRBD1 (6 bases). Germline V gives CDR1 LGHNA, CDR2 YSLEER. V shed 0 bases and J shed 6 bases, with 14 bases lying between them. The CDR3 covers 15 residues.

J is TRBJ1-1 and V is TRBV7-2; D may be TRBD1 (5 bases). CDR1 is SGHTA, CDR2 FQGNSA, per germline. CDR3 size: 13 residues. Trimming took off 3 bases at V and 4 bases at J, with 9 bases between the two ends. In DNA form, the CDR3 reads TGTGCCAGCAGCTTTCAGGGAATCACTGAAGCTTTCTTT. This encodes CASSFQGITEAFF. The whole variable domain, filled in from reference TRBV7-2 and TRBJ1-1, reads GAGVSQSPSNKVTEKGKDVELRCDPISGHTALYWYRQSLGQGLEFLIYFQGNSAPDKSGLPSDRFSAERTGGSVSTLTIQRTQQEDSAVYLCASSFQGITEAFFGQGTRLTVV.

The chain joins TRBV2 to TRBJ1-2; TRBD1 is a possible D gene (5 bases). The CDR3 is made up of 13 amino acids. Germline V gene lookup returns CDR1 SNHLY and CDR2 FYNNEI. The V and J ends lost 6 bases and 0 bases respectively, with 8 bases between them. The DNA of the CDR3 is TGTGCCAGCAGGACAGAGCCTAACTATGGCTACACCTTC. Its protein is CASRTEPNYGYTF.

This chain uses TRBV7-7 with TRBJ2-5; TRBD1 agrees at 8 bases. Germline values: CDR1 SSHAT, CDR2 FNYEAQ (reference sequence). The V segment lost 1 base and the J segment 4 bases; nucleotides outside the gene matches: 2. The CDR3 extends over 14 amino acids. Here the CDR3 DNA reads TGTGCCAGCAGCTTAGGGACAGGGCTAGAGACCCAGTACTTC. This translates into CASSLGTGLETQYF.

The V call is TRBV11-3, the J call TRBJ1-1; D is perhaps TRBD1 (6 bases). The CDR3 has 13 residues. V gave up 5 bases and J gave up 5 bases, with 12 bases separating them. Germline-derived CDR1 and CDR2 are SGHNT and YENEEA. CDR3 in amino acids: CASSQDRRTEAFF. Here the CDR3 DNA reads TGTGCCAGCAGCCAAGACAGGAGAACTGAAGCTTTCTTT. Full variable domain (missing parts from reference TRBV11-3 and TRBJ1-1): EAGVVQSPRYKIIEKKQPVAFWCNPISGHNTLYWYLQNLGQGPELLIRYENEEAVDDSQLPKDRFSAERLKGVDSTLKIQPAELGDSAVYLCASSQDRRTEAFFGQGTRLTVV.

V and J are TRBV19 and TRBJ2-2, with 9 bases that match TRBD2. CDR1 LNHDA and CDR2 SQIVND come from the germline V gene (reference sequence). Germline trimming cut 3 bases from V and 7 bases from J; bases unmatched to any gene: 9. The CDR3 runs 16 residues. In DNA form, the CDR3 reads TGTGCCAGTAGTATCTCTTTCGGGACTAGCATCGGGGAGCTGTTTTTT. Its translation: CASSISFGTSIGELFF.

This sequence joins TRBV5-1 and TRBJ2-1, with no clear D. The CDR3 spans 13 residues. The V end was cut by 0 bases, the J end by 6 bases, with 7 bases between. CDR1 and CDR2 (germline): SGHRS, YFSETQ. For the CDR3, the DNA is TGCGCCAGCAGCTTGGACTTGGGCAATGAGCAGTTCTTC. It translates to CASSLDLGNEQFF.

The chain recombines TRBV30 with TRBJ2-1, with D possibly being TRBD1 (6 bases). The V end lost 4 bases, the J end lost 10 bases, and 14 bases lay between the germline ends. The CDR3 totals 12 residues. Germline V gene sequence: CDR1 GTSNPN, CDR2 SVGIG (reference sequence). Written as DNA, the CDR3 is TGTGCCTGGACTATCGACAGGTGGGAGCAGTTCTTC. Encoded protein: CAWTIDRWEQFF.

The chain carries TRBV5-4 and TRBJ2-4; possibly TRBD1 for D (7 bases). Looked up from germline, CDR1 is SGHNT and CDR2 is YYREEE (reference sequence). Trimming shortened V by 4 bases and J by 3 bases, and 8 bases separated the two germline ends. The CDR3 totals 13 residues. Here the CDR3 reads CASSQGGKNIQYF. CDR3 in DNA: TGTGCCAGCAGCCAGGGGGGCAAAAACATTCAGTACTTC.

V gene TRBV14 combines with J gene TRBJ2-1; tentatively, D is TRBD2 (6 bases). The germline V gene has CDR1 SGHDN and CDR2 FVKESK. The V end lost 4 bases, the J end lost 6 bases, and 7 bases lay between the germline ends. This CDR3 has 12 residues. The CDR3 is CASSRGVNEQFF. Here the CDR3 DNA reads TGTGCCAGCAGCCGGGGGGTCAATGAGCAGTTCTTC. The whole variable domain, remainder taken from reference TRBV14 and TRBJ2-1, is EAGVTQFPSHSVIEKGQTVTLRCDPISGHDNLYWYRRVMGKEIKFLLHFVKESKQDESGMPNNRFLAERTGGTYSTLKVQPAELEDSGVYFCASSRGVNEQFFGPGTRLTVL.

The CDR3 bases are TGTGCCATCAGTGAGCTGGGTTCCAACACCGGGGAGCTGTTTTTT. Protein product: CAISELGSNTGELFF. The genes are TRBV10-3 and TRBJ2-2; the D is unclear. CDR1 and CDR2 from the germline V gene are ENHRY and SYGVKD. The length of the CDR3 is 15 residues. Trimming took off 2 bases at V and 2 bases at J, with 9 bases between the two ends.

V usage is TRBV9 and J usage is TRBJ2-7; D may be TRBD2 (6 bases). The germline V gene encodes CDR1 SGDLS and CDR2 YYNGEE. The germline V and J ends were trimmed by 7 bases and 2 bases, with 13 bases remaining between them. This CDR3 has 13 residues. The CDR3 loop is CASSGGPPYEQYF. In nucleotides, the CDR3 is TGTGCCAGCTCCGGGGGACCCCCCTACGAGCAGTACTTC.

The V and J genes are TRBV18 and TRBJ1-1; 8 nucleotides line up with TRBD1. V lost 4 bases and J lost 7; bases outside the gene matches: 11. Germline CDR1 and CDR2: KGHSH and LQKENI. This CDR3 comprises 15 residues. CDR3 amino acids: CASSLSGQGAGEAFF. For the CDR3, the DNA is TGTGCCAGCTCACTGTCTGGACAGGGAGCTGGTGAAGCTTTCTTT.

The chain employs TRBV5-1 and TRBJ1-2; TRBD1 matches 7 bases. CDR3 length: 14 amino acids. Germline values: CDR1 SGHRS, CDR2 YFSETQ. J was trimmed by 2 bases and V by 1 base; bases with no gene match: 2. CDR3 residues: CASSLSGQNYGYTF. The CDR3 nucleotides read TGCGCCAGCAGCTTGTCGGGACAGAACTATGGCTACACCTTC.

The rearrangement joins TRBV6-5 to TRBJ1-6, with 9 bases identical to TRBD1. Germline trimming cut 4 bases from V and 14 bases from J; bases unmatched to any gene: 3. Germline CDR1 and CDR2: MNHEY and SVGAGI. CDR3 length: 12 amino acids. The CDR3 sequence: CASSSTGGTLHF. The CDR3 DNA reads TGTGCCAGCAGTTCCACAGGGGGCACCCTCCACTTT.

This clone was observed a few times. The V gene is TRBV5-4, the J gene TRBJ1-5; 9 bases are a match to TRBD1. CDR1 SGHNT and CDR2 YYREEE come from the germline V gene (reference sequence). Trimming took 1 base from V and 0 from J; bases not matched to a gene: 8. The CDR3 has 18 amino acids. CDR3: CASSLSSGTGYSNQPQHF. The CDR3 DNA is TGTGCCAGCAGCTTGTCCTCCGGGACAGGGTATAGCAATCAGCCCCAGCATTTT.

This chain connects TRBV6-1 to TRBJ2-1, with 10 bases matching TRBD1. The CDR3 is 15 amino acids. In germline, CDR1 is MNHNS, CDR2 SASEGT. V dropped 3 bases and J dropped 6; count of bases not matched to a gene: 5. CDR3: CASSEIGTGVNEQFF. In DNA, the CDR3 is TGTGCCAGCAGTGAGATAGGGACAGGGGTCAATGAGCAGTTCTTC.

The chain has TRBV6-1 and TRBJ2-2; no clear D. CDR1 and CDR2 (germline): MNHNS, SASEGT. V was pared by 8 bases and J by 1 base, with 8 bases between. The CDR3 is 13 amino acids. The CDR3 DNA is TGTGCCAGCCCCACCGTGAACACCGGGGAGCTGTTTTTT. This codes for CASPTVNTGELFF.

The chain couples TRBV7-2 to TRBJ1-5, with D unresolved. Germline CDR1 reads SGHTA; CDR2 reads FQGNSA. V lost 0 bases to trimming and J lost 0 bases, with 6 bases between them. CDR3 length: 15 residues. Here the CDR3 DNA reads TGTGCCAGCAGCTTAGCGAAGGATAGCAATCAGCCCCAGCATTTT. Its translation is CASSLAKDSNQPQHF.

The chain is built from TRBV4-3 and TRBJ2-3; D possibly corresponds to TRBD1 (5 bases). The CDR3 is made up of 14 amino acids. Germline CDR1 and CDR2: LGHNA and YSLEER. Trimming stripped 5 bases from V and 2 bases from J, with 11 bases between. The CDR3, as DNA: TGCGCCAGCAGCTCGACAGCCAACACAGATACGCAGTATTTT. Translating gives CASSSTANTDTQYF.

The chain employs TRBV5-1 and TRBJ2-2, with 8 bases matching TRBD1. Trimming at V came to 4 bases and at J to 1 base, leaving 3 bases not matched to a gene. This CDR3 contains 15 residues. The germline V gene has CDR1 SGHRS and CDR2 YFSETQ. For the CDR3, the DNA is TGCGCCAGCAGCCCCGGACAGGGGAACACCGGGGAGCTGTTTTTT. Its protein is CASSPGQGNTGELFF.